This paragraph covers one T cell receptor beta chain sequence. This CDR3 has 15 amino acids. The V end lost 0 bases, the J end lost 4 bases, and 11 bases lay between the germline ends. Per the germline V gene, CDR1 is MNHNY and CDR2 is SVGAGI (reference sequence). These data originate in a study of blood T cell repertoires in COVID-19. Background on the study: Samples of COVID-19 (acute and convalescent) were obtained from the United States, Italy and Spain. PBMCs, B-cell-depleted T cells, or T cells provided the cDNA or gDNA that made up the material.

Per the original data handling: Quantification of nucleated cells was approximated via reference gene primer amplification. The assay was immunoSEQ multiplex PCR, and TCRdb's table has in-frame clones only and misses some. Clone size and V and J calls were adopted from that table, with D and trimming inferred from the DNA. Among 150,000 to 200,000 clones listed, about four fifths were seen once. The chain combines TRBV6-6 with TRBJ2-3; unclear D gene. The sequencing sample was made of peripheral blood. The TCR comes from a woman aged 80 or older with acute or convalescent COVID-19. The CDR3 coding sequence is TGTGCCAGCAGTTACTCGAGCGCTAGGTCAGATACGCAGTATTTT. This translates into CASSYSSARSDTQYF.